Below are 17 T cell receptor beta chains sequenced from a single sample in a study of Graves' ophthalmopathy and Graves' hyperthyroidism. Amplified TCR beta CDR3 regions were obtained using RNA transcripts as template. A first-round RT-PCR used HTBI primers, followed by a second-round multiplex PCR. TCRdb fed the multiplex PCR reads into MiXCR, producing one record per CDR3 protein. The data show 400,000 or so distinct CDR3 sequences, approximately 15% seen once. What was sequenced was peripheral blood. The receptors were gathered from a woman aged 18-29 years with stable Graves' hyperthyroidism.

In its sample, this clonotype was seen a few times. This sequence joins TRBV10-3 and TRBJ2-5; TRBD1 or TRBD2 may be the D gene (5 bases each). The CDR3 length is 13 residues. The germline CDR1 and CDR2 sequences are ENHRY and SYGVKD. V lost 4 bases to trimming and J lost 3 bases, with 9 bases between them. The CDR3 nucleotides are TGTGCCATCAGTGTCAGAGGGGAAGAGACCCAGTACTTC. Translation: CAISVRGEETQYF.

At least ten counts were recorded for this clonotype. V is TRBV24-1 and J is TRBJ1-2, with D maybe TRBD1 (5 bases). There are 13 residues in the CDR3. The ends were cut back, 9 bases at V and 4 bases at J, with 14 bases in the middle. Per germline, CDR1 KGHDR and CDR2 SFDVKD. The CDR3, as DNA: TGTGCCACCTCAACTGGGCAGGGCTATGGCTACACCTTC. As protein: CATSTGQGYGYTF.

This clonotype has ten or more counts. This chain uses TRBV10-2 with TRBJ1-2; TRBD1 matches at 12 bases. The length of the CDR3 is 15 residues. Looked up from germline, CDR1 is WSHSY and CDR2 is SAAADI. Trimming at V came to 3 bases and at J to 7 bases, leaving 6 bases not matched to a gene. CDR3 sequence: CASSDSPGQGAGYTF. Here the CDR3 DNA reads TGCGCCAGCAGTGATTCCCCGGGACAGGGGGCTGGCTACACCTTC.

This clonotype was counted ten times or more. V and J are TRBV19 and TRBJ1-2; TRBD1 matches at 11 bases. The trim removed 5 bases at V and 7 bases at J, leaving 9 bases unmatched. Per germline, CDR1 LNHDA and CDR2 SQIVND (reference sequence). CDR3 length: 15 residues. The CDR3 sequence: CASSPHRTGGAGYTF. As DNA, the CDR3 is TGTGCCAGTAGTCCTCACAGGACAGGGGGCGCTGGCTACACCTTC. Full variable domain (missing parts from reference TRBV19 and TRBJ1-2): DGGITQSPKYLFRKEGQNVTLSCEQNLNHDAMYWYRQDPGQGLRLIYYSQIVNDFQKGDIAEGYSVSREKKESFPLTVTSAQKNPTAFYLCASSPHRTGGAGYTFGSGTRLTVV.

Many counts were recorded for this clonotype. The V and J genes are TRBV12-3 or TRBV12-4 and TRBJ2-7; D may be TRBD2 (6 bases). The V end was cut by 6 bases, the J end by 0 bases, with 9 bases between. This CDR3 is built from 13 residues. CDR3 residues: CASSLDYSYEQYF. The DNA for the CDR3 is TGTGCCAGCAGCTTGGACTACTCCTACGAGCAGTACTTC.

This clonotype has only a few counts. The chain has TRBV7-2 and TRBJ2-1; the match to TRBD2 covers 10 bases. CDR3 length equals 15 residues. CDR1 SGHTA and CDR2 FQGNSA come from the germline V gene. V lost 2 bases, J lost 10 bases, and 8 bases stayed unmatched. CDR3 sequence (DNA): TGTGCCAGCAGCTTATCCAGCGGGGGGGTAGGGGAGCAGTTCTTC. Protein sequence: CASSLSSGGVGEQFF.

This clonotype was picked up many times. V usage is TRBV2 and J usage is TRBJ1-1; D is uncertain. V was cut by 0 bases and J by 0 bases, with 5 bases left in between. Germline V lookup: CDR1 SNHLY, CDR2 FYNNEI. The CDR3 extends over 14 amino acids. CDR3 sequence reads: CASSEASLNTEAFF. CDR3 DNA: TGTGCCAGCAGTGAAGCATCCCTGAACACTGAAGCTTTCTTT.

The table lists this clonotype with many counts. J is TRBJ2-5 and V is TRBV20-1, with unresolved D. Germline V gives CDR1 DFQATT, CDR2 SNEGSKA (reference sequence). Trimming took off 1 base at V and 2 bases at J, with 11 bases between the two ends. The CDR3 extends over 14 amino acids. The CDR3 DNA is TGCAGTGCTAGAGGCGGCAGTGTGCAAGAGACCCAGTACTTC. Translated, it gives CSARGGSVQETQYF.

The rearrangement uses TRBV10-3 and TRBJ2-7, with D maybe TRBD1 (6 bases). The germline gives CDR1 ENHRY, CDR2 SYGVKD. V was clipped by 10 bases and J by 5 bases, with 15 bases between them. The CDR3 contains 12 residues. The CDR3 loop reads CASRQASHEQYF. CDR3 in DNA: TGTGCCAGCCGACAGGCTAGCCACGAGCAGTACTTC.

This clonotype has ten or more counts. This chain uses TRBV2 with TRBJ1-5; possibly TRBD1 for D (5 bases). This CDR3 has 15 residues. Trimming stripped 6 bases from V and 7 bases from J, with 19 bases between. The germline gives CDR1 SNHLY, CDR2 FYNNEI. The CDR3 here is CASRDLLGAGQPQHF. Written as DNA, the CDR3 is TGTGCCAGCAGGGATCTTCTGGGAGCAGGGCAGCCCCAGCATTTT.

This clonotype showed up many times. The rearrangement uses TRBV12-3 or TRBV12-4 and TRBJ1-1; D is uncertain. The V end lost 8 bases, the J end lost 12 bases, and 19 bases lay between the germline ends. The CDR3 is 12 amino acids. The CDR3: CASDSGQVRTFF. The CDR3 DNA reads TGTGCCAGCGACTCTGGGCAAGTCCGGACTTTCTTT.

This clonotype was found a few times. The CDR3 here is CASSQDRRRGGRDTGELFF. CDR3 DNA sequence: TGTGCCAGCAGCCAAGATAGGAGGCGGGGGGGCCGGGACACCGGGGAGCTGTTTTTT. V usage is TRBV4-2 and J usage is TRBJ2-2; 9 bases match TRBD2. Germline CDR1 reads LGHNA; CDR2 reads YNFKEQ. Germline trimming cut 0 bases from V and 3 bases from J; bases unmatched to any gene: 11. There are 19 residues in the CDR3.

This clonotype was found many times. This sequence joins TRBV3-1 and TRBJ2-5, with unresolved D. The CDR3 length is 14 residues. Trimming pared 4 bases from V and 5 bases from J, leaving 14 bases between. In germline, CDR1 is LGHDT, CDR2 YNNKEL (reference sequence). This CDR3 is CASSPGPVRETQYF. The CDR3 DNA is TGTGCCAGCAGCCCCGGACCGGTGAGGGAGACCCAGTACTTC.

This clonotype came up a few times. V and J are TRBV20-1 and TRBJ1-5, with a possible D match to TRBD1 (6 bases). Trimming cost V 2 bases and J 0 bases, with 14 bases left between them. The CDR3 has 16 residues. Germline CDR1 is DFQATT and CDR2 is SNEGSKA (reference sequence). The CDR3 DNA is TGCAGTGCTAGACCCATCGACAGGCTTAGCAATCAGCCCCAGCATTTT. Encoded protein: CSARPIDRLSNQPQHF.

This clonotype was counted at least ten times. The V and J genes are TRBV12-5 and TRBJ1-2, with D hard to call. The CDR3 is 12 residues long. Deletions cut 0 bases from V and 8 bases from J, with 7 bases between. Germline V gene data show CDR1 as LGHNT and CDR2 as FRNRAP. The CDR3 DNA sequence: TGTGCTAGTGGTTTGGTGGTCGGCGGCTACACCTTC. This gives the protein CASGLVVGGYTF. The full variable domain, rest sourced from reference TRBV12-5 and TRBJ1-2, is DARVTQTPRHKVTEMGQEVTMRCQPILGHNTVFWYRQTMMQGLELLAYFRNRAPLDDSGMPKDRFSAEMPDATLATLKIQPSEPRDSAVYFCASGLVVGGYTFGSGTRLTVV.

This clonotype was counted ten times or more. V and J are TRBV7-9 and TRBJ2-2, with D uncertain. Trimming removed 5 bases from V and 2 bases from J, with 9 bases in between. CDR1 is SEHNR and CDR2 is FQNEAQ in the germline V gene (reference sequence). This CDR3 has 14 amino acids. Here the CDR3 reads CASSPAFNTGELFF. CDR3 DNA: TGTGCCAGCAGCCCCGCCTTTAACACCGGGGAGCTGTTTTTT.

The sample holds a few counts of this clonotype. The chain recombines TRBV20-1 with TRBJ1-1; TRBD1 aligns across 10 bases. In germline, CDR1 is DFQATT, CDR2 SNEGSKA (reference sequence). CDR3 size: 15 residues. With 5 bases clipped from V and 1 base from J, the junction kept 7 bases outside the gene matches. The CDR3 here is CSARTGGGENTEAFF. The CDR3 DNA follows: TGCAGTGCTCGGACAGGGGGAGGTGAGAACACTGAAGCTTTCTTT.